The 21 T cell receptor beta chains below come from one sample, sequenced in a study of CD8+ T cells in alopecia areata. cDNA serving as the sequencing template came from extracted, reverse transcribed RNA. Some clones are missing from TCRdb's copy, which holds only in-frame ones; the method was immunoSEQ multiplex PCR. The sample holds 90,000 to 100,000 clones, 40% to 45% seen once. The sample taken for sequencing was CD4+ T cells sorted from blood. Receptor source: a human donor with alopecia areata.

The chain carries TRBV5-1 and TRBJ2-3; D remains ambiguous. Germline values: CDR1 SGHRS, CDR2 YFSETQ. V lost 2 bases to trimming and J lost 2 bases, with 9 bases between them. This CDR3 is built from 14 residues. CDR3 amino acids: CASSLSRYTDTQYF. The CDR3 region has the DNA TGCGCCAGCAGCTTATCCCGTTACACAGATACGCAGTATTTT.

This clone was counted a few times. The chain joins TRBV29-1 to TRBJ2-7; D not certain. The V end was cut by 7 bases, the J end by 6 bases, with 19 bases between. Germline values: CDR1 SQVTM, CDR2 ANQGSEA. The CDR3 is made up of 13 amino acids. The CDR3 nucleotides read TGCAGCGCCAGCTCCCTCTTAACCTCCGAGCAGTACTTC. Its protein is CSASSLLTSEQYF.

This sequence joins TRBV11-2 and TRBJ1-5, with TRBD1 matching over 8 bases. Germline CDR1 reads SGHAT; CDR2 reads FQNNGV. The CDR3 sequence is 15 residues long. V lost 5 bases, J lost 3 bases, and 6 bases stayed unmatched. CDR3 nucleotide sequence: TGTGCCAGCAGCCCTAACAGGGGGTACAATCAGCCCCAGCATTTT. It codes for CASSPNRGYNQPQHF.

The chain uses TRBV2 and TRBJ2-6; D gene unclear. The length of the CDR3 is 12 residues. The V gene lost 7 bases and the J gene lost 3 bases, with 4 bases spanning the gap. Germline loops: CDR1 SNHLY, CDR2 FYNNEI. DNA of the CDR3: TGTGCCAGCACGGTTGGGGCCAACGTCCTGACTTTC. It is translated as CASTVGANVLTF.

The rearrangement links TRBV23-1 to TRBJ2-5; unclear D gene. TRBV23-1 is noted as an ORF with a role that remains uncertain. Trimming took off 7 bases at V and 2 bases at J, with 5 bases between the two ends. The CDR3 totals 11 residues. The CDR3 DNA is TGCGCCAGCAACCGGCAAGAGACCCAGTACTTC. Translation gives CASNRQETQYF.

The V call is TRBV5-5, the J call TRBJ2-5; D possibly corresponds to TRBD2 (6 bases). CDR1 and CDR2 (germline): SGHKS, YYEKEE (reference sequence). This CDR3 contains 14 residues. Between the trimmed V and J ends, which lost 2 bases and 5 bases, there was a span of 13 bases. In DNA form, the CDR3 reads TGTGCCAGCAGCTTAGGTGGAGGGCAGGAGACCCAGTACTTC. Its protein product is CASSLGGGQETQYF.

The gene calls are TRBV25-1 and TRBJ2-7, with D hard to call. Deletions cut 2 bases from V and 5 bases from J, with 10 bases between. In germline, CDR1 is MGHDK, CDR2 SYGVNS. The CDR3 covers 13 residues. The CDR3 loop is CASSEGLTDEQYF. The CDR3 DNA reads TGTGCCAGCAGTGAAGGGCTCACGGACGAGCAGTACTTC.

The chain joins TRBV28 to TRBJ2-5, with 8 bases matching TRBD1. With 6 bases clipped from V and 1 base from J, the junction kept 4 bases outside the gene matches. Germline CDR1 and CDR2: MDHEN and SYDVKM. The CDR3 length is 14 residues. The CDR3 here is CASRPTGGQETQYF. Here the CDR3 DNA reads TGTGCCAGCAGGCCTACAGGGGGCCAAGAGACCCAGTACTTC.

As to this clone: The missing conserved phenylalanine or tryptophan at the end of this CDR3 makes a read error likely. As DNA, the CDR3 is TGTGCCGCCCGTCCTGCCCGGAGGAGGAACACTGAAGCTTTCCTT. Translating gives CAARPARRRNTEAFL. The V and J genes are TRBV6-5 and TRBJ1-1; D gene unclear. The V end lost 11 bases, the J end lost 1 base, and 20 bases lay between the germline ends. The CDR3 runs 15 residues. Germline CDR1 is MNHEY and CDR2 is SVGAGI.

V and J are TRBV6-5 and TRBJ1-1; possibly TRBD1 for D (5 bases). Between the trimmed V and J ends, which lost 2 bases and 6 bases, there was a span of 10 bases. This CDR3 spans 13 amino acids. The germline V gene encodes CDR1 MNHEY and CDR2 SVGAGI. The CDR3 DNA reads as TGTGCCAGCAGTTACGGGATGGGGGCTGAAGCTTTCTTT. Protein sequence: CASSYGMGAEAFF.

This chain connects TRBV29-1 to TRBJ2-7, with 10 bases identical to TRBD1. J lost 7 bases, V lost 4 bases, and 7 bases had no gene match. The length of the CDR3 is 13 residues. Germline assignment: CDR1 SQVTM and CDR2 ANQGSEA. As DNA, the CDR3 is TGCAGCGTTGCTCGACAGGGGGCTGGGGAGCAGTACTTC. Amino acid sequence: CSVARQGAGEQYF.

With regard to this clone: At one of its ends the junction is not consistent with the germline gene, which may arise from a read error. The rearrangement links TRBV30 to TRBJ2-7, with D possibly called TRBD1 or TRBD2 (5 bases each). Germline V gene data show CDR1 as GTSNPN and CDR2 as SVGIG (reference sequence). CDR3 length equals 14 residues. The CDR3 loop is CAWSVPGTYGEEYF. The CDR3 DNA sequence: TGTGCCTGGAGTGTCCCGGGGACCTATGGCGAGGAGTACTTC.

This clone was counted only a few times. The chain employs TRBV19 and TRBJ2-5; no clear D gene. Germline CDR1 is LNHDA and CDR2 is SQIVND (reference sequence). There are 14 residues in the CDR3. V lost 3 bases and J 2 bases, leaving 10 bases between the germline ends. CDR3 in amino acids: CASSMSGRQETQYF. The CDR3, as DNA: TGTGCCAGTAGTATGTCAGGACGTCAAGAGACCCAGTACTTC.

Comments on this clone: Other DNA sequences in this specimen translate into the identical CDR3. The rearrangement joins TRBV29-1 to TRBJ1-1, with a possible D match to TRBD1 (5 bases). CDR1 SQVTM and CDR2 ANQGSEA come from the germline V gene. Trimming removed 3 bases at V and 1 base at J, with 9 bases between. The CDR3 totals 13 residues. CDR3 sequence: CSVDRVKNTEAFF. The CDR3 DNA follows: TGCAGCGTTGACAGGGTCAAGAACACTGAAGCTTTCTTT.

The CDR3 region has the DNA TGTGCCTGGGGAATGTGGGAGGGCTACAATGAGCAGTTCTTC. Its protein product is CAWGMWEGYNEQFF. The J gene is TRBJ2-1, the V gene TRBV30, with 7 bases fitting TRBD2. The CDR3 covers 14 residues. Germline lookup yields CDR1 GTSNPN and CDR2 SVGIG (reference sequence). V was pared by 5 bases and J by 3 bases, with 7 bases of the junction left unmatched.

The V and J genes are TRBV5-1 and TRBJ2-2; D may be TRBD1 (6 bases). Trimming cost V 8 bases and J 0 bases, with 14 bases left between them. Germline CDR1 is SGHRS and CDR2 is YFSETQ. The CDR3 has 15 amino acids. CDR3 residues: CASQTGTPNTGELFF. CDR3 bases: TGCGCCAGTCAAACCGGGACACCGAACACCGGGGAGCTGTTTTTT.

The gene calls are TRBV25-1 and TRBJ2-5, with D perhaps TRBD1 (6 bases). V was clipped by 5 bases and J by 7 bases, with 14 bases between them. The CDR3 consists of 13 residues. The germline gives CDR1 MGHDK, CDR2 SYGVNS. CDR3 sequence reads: CASSYRVDGTQYF. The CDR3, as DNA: TGTGCCAGCAGTTACAGGGTGGATGGGACCCAGTACTTC.

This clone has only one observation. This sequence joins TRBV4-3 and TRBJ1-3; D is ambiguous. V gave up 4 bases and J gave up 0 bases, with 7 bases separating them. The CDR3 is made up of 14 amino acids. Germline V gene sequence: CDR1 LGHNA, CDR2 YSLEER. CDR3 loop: CASSPHISGNTIYF. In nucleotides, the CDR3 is TGCGCCAGCAGCCCACATATCTCTGGAAACACCATATATTTT.

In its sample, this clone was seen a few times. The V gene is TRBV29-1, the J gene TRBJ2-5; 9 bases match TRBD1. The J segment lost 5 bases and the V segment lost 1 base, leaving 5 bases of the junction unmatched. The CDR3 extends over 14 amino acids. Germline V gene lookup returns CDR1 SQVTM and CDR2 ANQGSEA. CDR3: CSVEGTGTGETQYF. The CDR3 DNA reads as TGCAGCGTTGAAGGCACCGGGACAGGGGAGACCCAGTACTTC. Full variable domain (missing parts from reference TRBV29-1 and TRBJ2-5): SAVISQKPSRDICQRGTSLTIQCQVDSQVTMMFWYRQQPGQSLTLIATANQGSEATYESGFVIDKFPISRPNLTFSTLTVSNMSPEDSSIYLCSVEGTGTGETQYFGPGTRLLVL.

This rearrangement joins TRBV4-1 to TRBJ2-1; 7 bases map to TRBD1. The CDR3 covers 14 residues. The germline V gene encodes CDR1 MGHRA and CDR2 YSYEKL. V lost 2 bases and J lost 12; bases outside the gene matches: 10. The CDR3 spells CASSQPTQRTGQFF. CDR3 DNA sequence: TGCGCCAGCAGCCAACCGACTCAGAGGACAGGGCAGTTCTTC.

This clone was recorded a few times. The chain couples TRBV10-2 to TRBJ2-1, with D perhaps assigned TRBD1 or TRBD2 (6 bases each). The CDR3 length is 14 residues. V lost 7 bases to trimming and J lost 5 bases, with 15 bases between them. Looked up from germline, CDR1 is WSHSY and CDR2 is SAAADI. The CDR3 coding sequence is TGCGCCAGCATCGGTGGGGGGCTCCACAATGAGCAGTTCTTC. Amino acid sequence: CASIGGGLHNEQFF.